This T cell receptor beta chain was obtained from a study of cytomegalovirus exposure and HLA in healthy donors (dated by TCRdb to about 2017). Some background on the complete study: An earlier analysis of several hundred of the donors reported more than 250 Gb of sequence data and roughly 100 million unique TCR beta sequences from about 179 million T cells. Approximately 300 gigabases of sequencing data and tens of millions of unique TCR sequences were included in an early release covering under 650 HLA-typed donors. Among the approximately 420 genotyped donors, approximately 81% belonged to the genetic ancestry cluster associated with self-reported Caucasian donors. The aim of the study was to test whether cataloging public T cell receptors could identify signatures of past pathogen exposure. The study used immunosequencing to profile the T cell repertoires of some 600 subjects and linked those repertoires to cytomegalovirus serostatus. A separate validation cohort of over 95 different subjects was used in addition to the roughly 700-subject first cohort. To predict cytomegalovirus infection status, the study combined high-throughput TCR immunosequencing, statistical association of individual TCRs with disease status, and machine learning. A later analysis re-examined previously published TCR beta repertoires from hundreds of donors and added high-resolution HLA genotyping to investigate patterns of TCR occurrence. Rather than drawing on any new phenotypic data, the later analysis identified candidate immune exposures from TCR beta sequences and the way those sequences occurred across donors. In an earlier analysis of a few hundred of the donors, high-throughput TCR beta sequencing was used to judge whether each TCR beta V gene segment behaved as functional or pseudogenic. Donor age, sex, ethnicity and CMV serostatus were compiled alongside the repertoire data. Genome-wide SNP genotypes for about three fifths of the 666 donors were used in a later genetic analysis, which treated that subset as a discovery cohort. Every repertoire in the discovery cohort had been generated on one and the same sequencing platform. HLA typing covered class I and class II loci at four-digit resolution. Typing coverage differed by locus: A, B, C, DRB1 and DQB1 were typed in roughly 629-630 donors, DQA1 in about 500, DPA1 in over 600, and DPB1 in approximately 450. Several DR-DQ haplotypes were handled as single units for association and clustering because linkage in the cohort was strong. Across around 400 genotyped donors of the cohort, an average of approximately 200,000 unique TCR beta nucleotide sequences per donor were sequenced, and approximately 17% of those sequences were non-productive. General findings and caveats noted by the study authors: In a later genetic analysis, a missense DCLRE1C variant was associated with V-gene and J-gene trimming of TCR beta chains, and the association was replicated in an independent cohort. A further reported finding was that TCR beta sequences accurately predicted the HLA-A and HLA-B alleles for most subjects in the first cohort. While some public TCRs were present in many individuals, most TCR sequences turned up only very rarely across donors. Correlated functional status among segregating V segments might reflect linkage disequilibrium, but an unknown experimental factor could not be ruled out. A later analysis found that TCR association rates varied across HLA loci, with DRB1 alleles showing the most associated TCRs and HLA-C alleles the fewest. A cluster of highly shared sequence variants was judged likely to be a technical artifact of the sequencing pipeline. According to a later analysis, parvovirus B19, influenza, CMV and Epstein-Barr virus appeared linked to several top co-occurrence clusters. Roughly uniform sequencing depth across donors was assumed in presence/absence analyses, although this assumption may not hold. In both the original and validation cohorts, the classifier was reported to diagnose cytomegalovirus status with high specificity and sensitivity. According to a later genetic analysis, donors in an Asian-associated ancestry cluster had fewer N-insertions in productive TCRs than the approximately 630-donor mean. HLA typing was unavailable for some donors at each locus, so association tests used only the typed subset. Seventeen rarely observed V segments, including chromosome 9 orphons, were excluded from the earlier analysis of approximately 600 of the donors because counts were too low. A few of the identified cytomegalovirus-associated TCR beta chains were confirmed in vitro to be specific for cytomegalovirus antigens. Compared with equally common non-associated chains, HLA-associated TCR beta chains in a later analysis were more clonally expanded and had lower generation probabilities. Only TCR beta chains were sequenced in this cohort, and the absence of alpha or paired-chain data limited detectable features. Because the 87-base-pair reads could not distinguish some IMGT-functional V segments, including TRBV6-2 and TRBV6-3, those segments were excluded. According to the authors, the approach could potentially be generalized to other disease states and immunological phenotypes. Most CMV-associated TCR beta chains appeared to be HLA-restricted in a later analysis, and the HLA associations seemed to be driven largely by CMV exposure. Broadly in line with IMGT annotations, most TCR beta V segments showed up in productive rearrangements about 87% or about 30% of the time in an earlier analysis of some 590 of the donors. In the study, around 150 TCR beta chains were listed as associated with cytomegalovirus. Strong co-occurrence of HLA alleles, especially DR and DQ, made assigning TCR associations to individual alleles difficult. In a later analysis, some 17,000 TCR beta sequences were associated with specific HLA alleles at a false discovery rate of 0.05. CMV serostatus was the only immune exposure information available for the cohort.

Reading the germline V gene gives CDR1 SGHAT and CDR2 FQNNGV. CDR3 length: 14 amino acids, cysteine to phenylalanine. CDR3 DNA only is kept here, 42 bases in frame from base 1. To prepare the library, the immunoSEQ multiplex PCR assay was applied. For the multiplex PCR, a mixture combining 60 forward primers for TCR Vbeta segments and 13 reverse primers for TCR Jbeta segments was used. The CDR3 region of rearranged TCR beta genes was amplified from genomic DNA by a multiplex PCR assay. On the Illumina HiSeq System, the amplified TCR beta libraries were sequenced as 87-base-pair reads. The source study handled its data this way. A later analysis counted about 80 million unique TCR beta chains across the 550 to 700 repertoires, and around 9.9 million of these chains were shared by at least two donors. A nearest-neighbor algorithm error-corrected the raw reads and collapsed the reads into unique sequences, merging closely related sequences to remove PCR and sequencing errors. V, D and J gene segments were assigned by aligning CDR3 sequences to IMGT reference sequences. For a sequence to be retained, a match of at least six nucleotides was required to both a V gene segment and a J gene segment. A rearrangement counted as productive if the CDR3 had no stop codons and remained in frame with V and J, and every other rearrangement counted as non-productive. CDR3 was defined according to IMGT convention as the region running from the second conserved V-encoded cysteine to the conserved J-encoded phenylalanine. In an earlier analysis of around 600 of the donors, sequences lacking an unambiguous match to a single V gene segment were excluded. An earlier analysis of some 610 of the donors called V segments functional above 56.7% productive rearrangements and segregating when the between-donor standard deviation exceeded 5%. A statistical classification framework was built to diagnose cytomegalovirus status from the catalog of TCR beta chain sequences. In a later analysis, TCR nucleotide sequences were compared against IMGT/GENE-DB human TR gene sequences so that V and J genes could be assigned. The TCRdist pipeline was used in a later analysis to assign CDR3 sequences and most-parsimonious VDJ recombination scenarios. A later analysis defined each TCR beta chain by its CDR3 amino acid sequence plus V-gene family, and excluded reads lacking a unique V-gene family. In a later analysis, nearly 600 highly shared, low-generation-probability nucleotide sequences were removed to address suspected cross-contamination and a sequencing artifact. For each public chain, a later analysis derived a clonal expansion index from normalized ranks of inferred template counts within each repertoire. In a later analysis, generation probabilities were computed using a VDJ recombination model fitted to out-of-frame rearrangements, and the results were checked against IGoR. A later analysis scored TCR-TCR, TCR-HLA and TCR-CMV co-occurrence with hypergeometric tests, applying a repertoire-size bias correction to TCR pairs. A later analysis estimated false discovery rates by permuting HLA or CMV assignments 20 times. In a later analysis, co-occurring TCRs were grouped with DBSCAN, and TCRdist sequence similarity was added when clustering was performed within HLA-allele-positive subsets. Co-occurrence clustering excluded repertoires with fewer than 30,000 or more than 120,000 public chains, plus five with anomalous nucleotide sharing. TCRdb holds this immuneACCESS table with in-frame rearrangements only. Some clones are missing; in checked studies, unresolved V genes explain under half, and the rest has no known cause. That table supplies the V and J calls and clone size; D and trimming were determined from the DNA. The table for this sample lists about 130,000 clones; roughly three quarters of them were counted only once. The ten largest clones represent 0.94% of the sample.

The cohort comprised 670 or so healthy bone marrow donors. At the time of sampling, all cohort members were nominally healthy, though unrecorded immune exposures were likely present. The donor tested CMV seronegative, placing the donor among the roughly 400 seronegative members of the cohort. Each donor provided a peripheral blood sample, and peripheral blood mononuclear cells were used for TCR beta sequencing. Genomic DNA was extracted from the blood cell samples with the Qiagen DNeasy Blood Extraction Kit. About this clone: Its antigen remains undetermined. An end of the junction does not agree with germline; a read error may underlie this.

Specimen: PBMCs. The V gene is TRBV11-2 and the J gene is TRBJ2-7; 10 central bases correspond to TRBD2. The clonotype comes from a woman aged 60-70 years in good health and CMV-seronegative. The CDR3 region reads CASSRLAGTAFIDF. The DNA reads TGTGCCAGCAGCCGACTAGCGGGTACGGCATTTATAGACTTC.